Shown below are 14 T cell receptor beta chains from a single sample sequenced in a study of T cell clonotyping in hematopoietic cell transplantation. Measured with immunoSEQ multiplex PCR; TCRdb has only the in-frame clones, and not every one. The sample contains under 7,500 clones, about 80% of which appear only once. The material sequenced was PBMCs, taken 100 days after allogeneic stem cell transplant. All receptors derive from a male patient between 45 and 60 years old who had an allogeneic stem cell transplant from an unrelated donor, so the T cells may come from the graft donor. Some clones in this sample may be carry-over from other donors' samples.

The rearrangement joins TRBV4-3 to TRBJ2-7; TRBD2 is a possible D gene (5 bases). This CDR3 comprises 14 residues. V lost 0 bases and J 3 bases, leaving 9 bases between the germline ends. CDR1 LGHNA and CDR2 YSLEER come from the germline V gene. The CDR3 region has the DNA TGCGCCAGCAGCCAAGATGGAGCGGACTACGAGCAGTACTTC. It yields the protein CASSQDGADYEQYF.

The chain joins TRBV9 to TRBJ2-7; a possible D gene is TRBD1 (6 bases). The CDR3 loop spans 15 amino acids. Trimming pared 0 bases from V and 2 bases from J, leaving 12 bases between. CDR1 and CDR2 (germline): SGDLS, YYNGEE. DNA of the CDR3: TGTGCCAGCAGCGTAGATCCGGGGACAACCTACGAGCAGTACTTC. This gives the protein CASSVDPGTTYEQYF.

The gene calls are TRBV5-1 and TRBJ2-5, with 9 bases lining up with TRBD2. CDR1 and CDR2 (germline): SGHRS, YFSETQ. This CDR3 is 16 amino acids long. After removal of 0 bases from V and 2 bases from J, the junction contained 5 bases not matched to a gene. CDR3: CASSLGGGGGQETQYF. CDR3 coding DNA: TGCGCCAGCAGCTTGGGAGGCGGGGGGGGACAAGAGACCCAGTACTTC.

The chain links TRBV5-4 to TRBJ2-3; 11 bases are a match to TRBD1. CDR3 length: 14 amino acids. Looked up from germline, CDR1 is SGHNT and CDR2 is YYREEE (reference sequence). Trimming cost V 4 bases and J 6 bases; bases outside gene matches: 4. The CDR3 is CASSDGQGADTQYF. CDR3 DNA: TGTGCCAGCAGCGATGGACAGGGGGCGGATACGCAGTATTTT.

The gene calls are TRBV5-1 and TRBJ2-1, with a weak D call TRBD2 (6 bases). Per the germline V gene, CDR1 is SGHRS and CDR2 is YFSETQ. Trimming cost V 3 bases and J 2 bases, with 15 bases left between them. CDR3 size: 16 residues. CDR3 residues: CASSSHGRNPYNEQFF. The CDR3 bases are TGCGCCAGCAGCTCCCATGGGAGGAACCCCTACAATGAGCAGTTCTTC.

V is TRBV18 and J is TRBJ2-7, with D possibly being TRBD2 (6 bases). Germline V gene data show CDR1 as KGHSH and CDR2 as LQKENI. CDR3 length: 15 residues. The ends were cut back, 1 base at V and 2 bases at J, with 12 bases in the middle. The chain's CDR3 is CASSPRSGGTYEQYF. The CDR3 bases are TGTGCCAGCTCACCACGTAGCGGAGGAACCTACGAGCAGTACTTC.

The rearrangement joins TRBV5-4 to TRBJ1-5; possibly TRBD1 for D (5 bases). The V gene's germline CDR1 is SGHNT and CDR2 YYREEE (reference sequence). V gave up 1 base and J gave up 3 bases, with 8 bases separating them. The CDR3 covers 14 residues. CDR3 DNA: TGTGCCAGCAGCTTGATGGGGACCAATCAGCCCCAGCATTTT. It codes for CASSLMGTNQPQHF.

This CDR3 reads CASSEPGQGNTGELFF. In nucleotides, the CDR3 is TGTGCCAGCAGCGAACCGGGACAGGGGAACACCGGGGAGCTGTTTTTT. This chain links TRBV6-1 with TRBJ2-2; 9 positions agree with TRBD1. From germline, CDR1 is MNHNS and CDR2 SASEGT. J lost 1 base, V lost 6 bases, and 6 bases had no gene match. The CDR3 is 16 amino acids.

The gene calls are TRBV27 and TRBJ2-3; no reliable D call. This CDR3 region has 15 residues. V dropped 3 bases and J dropped 6 bases, with 16 bases sitting between them. Germline V gene data show CDR1 as MNHEY and CDR2 as SMNVEV (reference sequence). In DNA form, the CDR3 reads TGTGCCAGCAGTTTGGGCCAGTGGGCCGCGGATACGCAGTATTTT. Amino acid sequence: CASSLGQWAADTQYF.

The chain is built from TRBV5-4 and TRBJ1-3; D not resolved. Trimming removed 5 bases from V and 4 bases from J, with 10 bases in between. The CDR3 covers 13 residues. Germline CDR1 reads SGHNT; CDR2 reads YYREEE (reference sequence). The CDR3 region is CASRMGEGNTIYF. The CDR3 nucleotides are TGTGCCAGCAGAATGGGTGAAGGAAACACCATATATTTT. The full variable domain, its missing parts supplied by reference TRBV5-4 and TRBJ1-3, is ETGVTQSPTHLIKTRGQQVTLRCSSQSGHNTVSWYQQALGQGPQFIFQYYREEENGRGNFPPRFSGLQFPNYSSELNVNALELDDSALYLCASRMGEGNTIYFGEGSWLTVV.

The chain links TRBV29-1 to TRBJ1-1; D perhaps matches TRBD1 (5 bases). CDR1 is SQVTM and CDR2 is ANQGSEA in the germline V gene. The V and J ends lost 4 bases and 4 bases respectively, with 13 bases between them. This CDR3 is built from 13 residues. CDR3 DNA sequence: TGCAGCGTTGTCTTGGGGCGGGGCACTGAAGCTTTCTTT. Translating gives CSVVLGRGTEAFF. The full variable domain, in which reference TRBV29-1 and TRBJ1-1 provide the parts outside the CDR3, is SAVISQKPSRDICQRGTSLTIQCQVDSQVTMMFWYRQQPGQSLTLIATANQGSEATYESGFVIDKFPISRPNLTFSTLTVSNMSPEDSSIYLCSVVLGRGTEAFFGQGTRLTVV.

The genes are TRBV29-1 and TRBJ1-2; D call uncertain. CDR1 and CDR2 (germline): SQVTM, ANQGSEA. The CDR3 consists of 11 residues. V lost 6 bases, J lost 1 base, and 6 bases lay in between. The CDR3 spells CSVVFNYGYTF. The CDR3 DNA sequence: TGCAGCGTGGTCTTTAACTATGGCTACACCTTC.

This chain uses TRBV5-1 with TRBJ1-2; D remains ambiguous. Germline V gene sequence: CDR1 SGHRS, CDR2 YFSETQ. CDR3 length: 13 residues. The ends were cut back, 5 bases at V and 3 bases at J, with 11 bases in the middle. CDR3 DNA: TGCGCCAGCAGATCTGACGGCTACTATGGCTACACCTTC. Its protein is CASRSDGYYGYTF.

This clone is termed medium-sized (0.01 to 0.1%). V gene TRBV4-3 combines with J gene TRBJ1-2, with D unresolved. V gave up 4 bases and J gave up 1 base, with 10 bases separating them. Germline V gene lookup returns CDR1 LGHNA and CDR2 YSLEER. This CDR3 has 14 amino acids. CDR3 residues: CASSPIAVNYGYTF. The DNA for the CDR3 is TGCGCCAGCAGCCCCATTGCAGTTAACTATGGCTACACCTTC.